One and the same sample provided the 30 T cell receptor beta chains below, sequenced in a study of blood T cell repertoires in COVID-19. Produced via immunoSEQ multiplex PCR; TCRdb's table is partial and in-frame only. The table has 150,000 or so clones, around 83% seen once; the top ten hold over 10%. Sequences were obtained from peripheral blood. These receptors were obtained from a woman aged 55-70 years with COVID-19, enrolled during active disease.

The V call is TRBV19, the J call TRBJ2-3; possible D gene TRBD2, 6 bases. V shed 7 bases and J shed 4 bases, with 15 bases lying between them. CDR1 and CDR2 from the germline V gene are LNHDA and SQIVND (reference sequence). The length of the CDR3 is 14 residues. The CDR3 loop reads CASTMTRGSDTQYF. The CDR3 nucleotides are TGTGCCAGTACCATGACTAGAGGCTCAGATACGCAGTATTTT.

The CDR3 here is CASSYLVSYNEQFF. Here the CDR3 DNA reads TGTGCCAGCAGTTACTTAGTCTCCTACAATGAGCAGTTCTTC. The V and J genes are TRBV6-6 and TRBJ2-1, with D unresolved. The CDR3 is 14 residues long. The V and J ends lost 1 base and 0 bases respectively, with 4 bases between them. Germline V gene lookup returns CDR1 MNHNY and CDR2 SVGAGI (reference sequence).

The chain combines TRBV3-1 (or the pseudogene TRBV3-2) with TRBJ1-4, with D uncertain. Per the germline V gene, CDR1 is LGHDT and CDR2 is YNNKEL (reference sequence). Trimming left V 0 bases short and J 10 bases short, with 6 bases between. The CDR3 covers 12 residues. The CDR3 region has the DNA TGTGCCAGCAGCCAAGATCGAGGAAAACTGTTTTTT. Amino acids: CASSQDRGKLFF.

The chain links TRBV7-2 to TRBJ1-2; 8 bases fit TRBD1. Germline assignment: CDR1 SGHTA and CDR2 FQGNSA. This CDR3 region has 17 residues. V was pared by 5 bases and J by 5 bases, with 16 bases of the junction left unmatched. The CDR3 sequence: CASSLAGTGQSIYGYTF. The CDR3 bases are TGTGCCAGCAGCCTCGCCGGGACAGGCCAATCCATATATGGCTACACCTTC. The variable domain in full, with the rest retrieved from reference TRBV7-2 and TRBJ1-2, is GAGVSQSPSNKVTEKGKDVELRCDPISGHTALYWYRQSLGQGLEFLIYFQGNSAPDKSGLPSDRFSAERTGGSVSTLTIQRTQQEDSAVYLCASSLAGTGQSIYGYTFGSGTRLTVV.

The genes are TRBV12-3 or TRBV12-4 and TRBJ1-5; D gene unclear. The V and J ends lost 6 bases and 2 bases respectively, with 8 bases between them. The CDR3 consists of 13 residues. CDR3 sequence reads: CASSRGGNQPQHF. The CDR3 bases are TGTGCCAGCAGCCGCGGGGGCAATCAGCCCCAGCATTTT.

V is TRBV30 and J is TRBJ1-4; 8 bases match TRBD1. The trim removed 1 base at V and 6 bases at J, leaving 1 base unmatched. The CDR3 is 13 amino acids. Germline assignment: CDR1 GTSNPN and CDR2 SVGIG (reference sequence). The CDR3 spells CAWSAGGDEKLFF. CDR3 DNA: TGTGCCTGGAGTGCAGGGGGCGATGAAAAACTGTTTTTT.

The chain couples TRBV18 to TRBJ2-1; 7 bases are a match to TRBD2. V shed 3 bases, J shed 4 bases, and the junction held 6 bases outside the gene matches. This CDR3 is 15 amino acids long. Germline values: CDR1 KGHSH, CDR2 LQKENI. CDR3 region: CASSPGLGGYNEQFF. As DNA, the CDR3 is TGTGCCAGCTCACCCGGACTAGGTGGTTACAATGAGCAGTTCTTC.

This clone has ten or more counts. This chain joins TRBV3-1 (or the pseudogene TRBV3-2) and TRBJ1-3; D not resolved. Germline V gene sequence: CDR1 LGHDT, CDR2 YNNKEL (reference sequence). Between the trimmed V and J ends, which lost 4 bases and 3 bases, there was a span of 16 bases. CDR3 length: 16 residues. The CDR3 protein is CASSLFGVGSGNTIYF. CDR3 DNA: TGTGCCAGCAGCCTGTTCGGGGTGGGGAGTGGAAACACCATATATTTT.

The chain combines TRBV5-1 with TRBJ2-6; perhaps TRBD1 as D (6 bases). V lost 4 bases to trimming and J lost 0 bases, with 11 bases between them. This CDR3 is 16 amino acids long. Germline V gene sequence: CDR1 SGHRS, CDR2 YFSETQ. CDR3 DNA sequence: TGCGCCAGCAGCGTGACACAGGGCTCTGGGGCCAACGTCCTGACTTTC. Translating gives CASSVTQGSGANVLTF.

V is TRBV25-1 and J is TRBJ2-7; D remains ambiguous. The CDR3 extends over 14 amino acids. V was pared by 4 bases and J by 6 bases, with 16 bases between. CDR1 is MGHDK and CDR2 is SYGVNS in the germline V gene. DNA of the CDR3: TGTGCCAGCAGTGGTAAAGCCTTCTCCGGCGAGCAGTACTTC. This encodes CASSGKAFSGEQYF.

The chain couples TRBV4-1 to TRBJ1-3; D remains ambiguous. Trimming left V 1 base short and J 4 bases short, with 11 bases between. From germline, CDR1 is MGHRA and CDR2 YSYEKL. The CDR3 extends over 15 amino acids. CDR3 region: CASSQVETNGNTIYF. CDR3 nucleotides: TGCGCCAGCAGCCAAGTTGAGACTAACGGAAACACCATATATTTT.

Worth noting for this clone: This sequence may be a read error, since a much larger clone differs from it by one base. The chain couples TRBV5-1 to TRBJ2-7, with D maybe TRBD1 (6 bases). This CDR3 is 13 amino acids long. Germline loops: CDR1 SGHRS, CDR2 YFSETQ. In DNA, the CDR3 is TGCACCAGCAGCTTCCCTGACAGGTACGAGCAGTACTTC. Protein product: CTSSFPDRYEQYF.

The chain is built from TRBV5-1 and TRBJ2-2; D may be TRBD2 (5 bases). V dropped 1 base and J dropped 10 bases, with 14 bases sitting between them. CDR3 length: 14 residues. CDR1 and CDR2 (germline): SGHRS, YFSETQ. In DNA, the CDR3 is TGCGCCAGCAGCTTGTCGCGGGCACCGGTGGAGCTGTTTTTT. This sequence encodes CASSLSRAPVELFF.

This sequence joins TRBV6-5 and TRBJ2-7; TRBD2 agrees at 10 bases. This CDR3 spans 15 amino acids. V lost 4 bases and J lost 4; bases outside the gene matches: 7. CDR1 is MNHEY, CDR2 SVGAGI, per germline. The CDR3 loop reads CASSSPGLALYEQYF. CDR3 nucleotide sequence: TGTGCCAGCAGTTCTCCGGGACTAGCGCTATACGAGCAGTACTTC.

V usage is TRBV11-3 and J usage is TRBJ1-1; no firm D call. V dropped 6 bases and J dropped 4 bases, with 12 bases sitting between them. Germline-derived CDR1 and CDR2 are SGHNT and YENEEA. The CDR3 has 13 amino acids. CDR3 region: CASSLTEVTEAFF. CDR3 nucleotides: TGTGCCAGCAGTCTAACAGAAGTCACTGAAGCTTTCTTT.

V gene TRBV27 combines with J gene TRBJ2-1; TRBD1 might be the D (6 bases). The V end lost 3 bases, the J end lost 6 bases, and 18 bases lay between the germline ends. This CDR3 comprises 16 residues. Germline CDR1 MNHEY, CDR2 SMNVEV (reference sequence). CDR3 DNA sequence: TGTGCCAGCAGTTTTTACACAGGGAGCCCCACCAATGAGCAGTTCTTC. Amino acid sequence: CASSFYTGSPTNEQFF.

The chain combines TRBV7-2 with TRBJ1-1, with D perhaps matching TRBD1 (5 bases). The germline V gene encodes CDR1 SGHTA and CDR2 FQGNSA. The CDR3 totals 15 residues. The V end lost 5 bases, the J end lost 1 base, and 14 bases lay between the germline ends. As DNA, the CDR3 is TGTGCCAGCAGCCCCCGACAGATTAAGAACACTGAAGCTTTCTTT. Its translation: CASSPRQIKNTEAFF.

The chain uses TRBV10-3 and TRBJ2-1; 8 nucleotides align to TRBD2. The CDR3 is made up of 15 amino acids. Trimming took 10 bases from V and 5 from J; bases not matched to a gene: 13. In germline, CDR1 is ENHRY, CDR2 SYGVKD. The chain's CDR3 is CATSPQRGTNNEQFF. DNA of the CDR3: TGTGCCACCTCCCCCCAGCGGGGGACAAACAATGAGCAGTTCTTC.

This sequence joins TRBV9 and TRBJ1-5; D remains unclear. CDR1 is SGDLS, CDR2 YYNGEE, per germline. V dropped 4 bases and J dropped 0 bases, with 11 bases sitting between them. This CDR3 is built from 15 residues. CDR3 sequence (DNA): TGTGCCAGCAGCCCCAACTTCTATAGCAATCAGCCCCAGCATTTT. Translating it yields CASSPNFYSNQPQHF.

This chain uses TRBV7-3 with TRBJ2-2; TRBD2 agrees at 8 bases. J was trimmed by 0 bases and V by 1 base; bases with no gene match: 4. The CDR3 is 17 residues long. Germline CDR1 reads SGHTA; CDR2 reads FQGTGA. The CDR3 DNA is TGTGCCAGCAGCTTAAGTGGCGGGAGGACGAACACCGGGGAGCTGTTTTTT. This codes for CASSLSGGRTNTGELFF.

The rearrangement uses TRBV7-9 and TRBJ2-5; tentatively, D is TRBD1 (5 bases). Germline CDR1 SEHNR, CDR2 FQNEAQ (reference sequence). The CDR3 is 13 amino acids. V gave up 3 bases and J gave up 5 bases, with 10 bases separating them. CDR3 sequence (DNA): TGTGCCAGCAGCTTCAGGGTTGGGGAGACCCAGTACTTC. Translation gives CASSFRVGETQYF. The full variable domain, in which reference TRBV7-9 and TRBJ2-5 provide the parts outside the CDR3, is DTGVSQNPRHKITKRGQNVTFRCDPISEHNRLYWYRQTLGQGPEFLTYFQNEAQLEKSRLLSDRFSAERPKGSFSTLEIQRTEQGDSAMYLCASSFRVGETQYFGPGTRLLVL.

The gene calls are TRBV7-9 and TRBJ2-1; D not resolved. CDR3 size: 15 residues. Trimming took 1 base from V and 6 from J, leaving 13 bases between them. Germline V gene data show CDR1 as SEHNR and CDR2 as FQNEAQ (reference sequence). CDR3 amino acids: CASSLEGRGSNEQFF. The DNA for the CDR3 is TGTGCCAGCAGCTTAGAAGGCAGAGGATCCAATGAGCAGTTCTTC.

CDR3: CASSMGGGFYEVAKNIQYF. The CDR3 DNA sequence: TGTGCCAGTAGTATGGGGGGGGGATTTTACGAGGTAGCCAAAAACATTCAGTACTTC. The V gene is TRBV19, the J gene TRBJ2-4, with 7 bases identical to TRBD2. Germline assignment: CDR1 LNHDA and CDR2 SQIVND (reference sequence). V was pared by 3 bases and J by 0 bases, with 14 bases of the junction left unmatched. The CDR3 runs 19 residues.

V and J are TRBV24-1 and TRBJ2-3, with 11 bases aligning to TRBD2. In germline, CDR1 is KGHDR, CDR2 SFDVKD. J lost 2 bases, V lost 1 base, and 4 bases had no gene match. The CDR3 runs 17 residues. The CDR3 DNA is TGTGCCACCAGTGATTTCACTAGCGGGGGCCTCACAGATACGCAGTATTTT. This encodes CATSDFTSGGLTDTQYF.

The rearrangement joins TRBV19 to TRBJ2-7, with D unresolved. Germline CDR1 LNHDA, CDR2 SQIVND (reference sequence). Trimming shortened V by 5 bases and J by 6 bases, and 17 bases separated the two germline ends. The CDR3 extends over 14 amino acids. CDR3 loop: CASSLGHRGSEQYF. The DNA of the CDR3 is TGTGCCAGTAGTCTAGGTCACCGTGGCTCCGAGCAGTACTTC.

The rearrangement uses TRBV7-9 and TRBJ2-7; 7 nucleotides align to TRBD1. The germline gives CDR1 SEHNR, CDR2 FQNEAQ (reference sequence). The CDR3 covers 12 residues. Unmatched junction bases numbered 4, after V lost 5 bases and J lost 6 bases. The CDR3 DNA reads TGTGCCAGCAGCCACGGGACAGCCGAGCAGTACGTC. The encoded protein is CASSHGTAEQYV.

This chain uses TRBV5-6 with TRBJ1-6; no firm D call. The CDR3 spans 17 residues. V dropped 1 base and J dropped 5 bases, with 16 bases sitting between them. From germline, CDR1 is SGHDT and CDR2 YYEEEE. The DNA of the CDR3 is TGTGCCAGCAGCTTGTCCCAGGTCCGGCTGAATAATTCACCCCTCCACTTT. Its translation: CASSLSQVRLNNSPLHF.

V and J are TRBV2 and TRBJ2-7, with 8 bases that match TRBD2. CDR3 size: 16 residues. Trimming cost V 2 bases and J 4 bases; bases outside gene matches: 10. The germline gives CDR1 SNHLY, CDR2 FYNNEI. The CDR3 reads CASSETVLAGQYEQYF. The CDR3 DNA follows: TGTGCCAGCAGTGAAACGGTGTTAGCGGGGCAATACGAGCAGTACTTC.

This chain links TRBV6-5 with TRBJ1-2; a possible D gene is TRBD1 (6 bases). Germline assignment: CDR1 MNHEY and CDR2 SVGAGI. V was pared by 7 bases and J by 3 bases, with 12 bases between. This CDR3 is 13 amino acids long. The CDR3 sequence: CASIRDTDYGYTF. The CDR3 DNA reads TGTGCCAGCATCCGGGACACCGACTATGGCTACACCTTC.

CDR3 DNA sequence: TGTGCCAGCAGCTTATTTGCAGGGGTGAACACTGAAGCTTTCTTT. Amino acid sequence: CASSLFAGVNTEAFF. The V call is TRBV7-2, the J call TRBJ1-1, with D perhaps TRBD1 (6 bases). The germline V gene encodes CDR1 SGHTA and CDR2 FQGNSA. Trimming shortened V by 2 bases and J by 0 bases, and 10 bases separated the two germline ends. The CDR3 has 15 residues.